This T cell receptor (beta chain) was recorded in a study of blood T cell repertoires in COVID-19. Study summary: T cells, B-cell-depleted T cells, or PBMCs provided the cDNA or gDNA that served as material.

Original processing methods: For nucleated cells, counts were estimated from reference gene primer amplification. Some clones are missing from TCRdb's copy, which holds only in-frame ones; the method was immunoSEQ multiplex PCR. Clone size and the V and J calls come from that table; the DNA yielded D and trimming. The repertoire has some 290,000 clones, 80% to 90% of them found once; the top ten carry over 9.5%. Germline V lookup: CDR1 LGHNA, CDR2 YNFKEQ. The CDR3 length is 17 residues. J was trimmed by 2 bases and V by 1 base; bases with no gene match: 5. Seattle patients were enrolled during active infection and followed longitudinally.

This receptor was identified in a woman in her twenties or thirties with COVID-19, enrolled during active disease. What was sequenced was peripheral blood. The chain is built from TRBV4-2 and TRBJ2-5, with 12 nucleotides matching TRBD2. The CDR3 is CASSQGAGLAGQETQYF. The DNA for the CDR3 is TGTGCCAGCAGCCAAGGGGCGGGACTAGCGGGTCAAGAGACCCAGTACTTC.